This TCR beta chain was obtained from a study of regulatory T cells in long-lasting Graves disease. Study results and limitations: It was peripheral blood alone, not thyroid tissue, that was studied. The TCR repertoire of persistent Graves' patients was less diverse than that of newly diagnosed ones. Among samples with persistent disease, TRBV28, TRBJ1-2 and TRBJ2-5 were favored.

Trimming stripped 7 bases from V and 2 bases from J, with 12 bases between. In germline, CDR1 is SGHAT, CDR2 FQDESV (reference sequence). This CDR3 has 14 residues. Time point indicated: newly diagnosed GD, antithyroid drugs for less than 3 months. The TCR library was made from RNA that had been extracted from PBMCs in TRIzol. Arm-PCR of CDR3 regions with iRepertoire HTBI primers generated TCR beta libraries. TCRdb itself ran the multiplex PCR reads through MiXCR, one entry per CDR3 protein. The profile shows around 250,000 distinct CDR3 sequences, 20% to 25% of them singletons. This clonotype was seen many times. Its matching antigen is unknown.

The TCR was taken from a female donor with Graves disease. Sequenced material: peripheral blood mononuclear cells (PBMCs), taken at new diagnosis, from a patient treated with antithyroid drugs. The V call is TRBV11-1, the J call TRBJ2-4; no reliable D call. The CDR3 sequence is CASTSAGTKNIQYF. The CDR3 region has the DNA TGTGCCAGCACCTCAGCCGGAACCAAAAACATTCAGTACTTC.